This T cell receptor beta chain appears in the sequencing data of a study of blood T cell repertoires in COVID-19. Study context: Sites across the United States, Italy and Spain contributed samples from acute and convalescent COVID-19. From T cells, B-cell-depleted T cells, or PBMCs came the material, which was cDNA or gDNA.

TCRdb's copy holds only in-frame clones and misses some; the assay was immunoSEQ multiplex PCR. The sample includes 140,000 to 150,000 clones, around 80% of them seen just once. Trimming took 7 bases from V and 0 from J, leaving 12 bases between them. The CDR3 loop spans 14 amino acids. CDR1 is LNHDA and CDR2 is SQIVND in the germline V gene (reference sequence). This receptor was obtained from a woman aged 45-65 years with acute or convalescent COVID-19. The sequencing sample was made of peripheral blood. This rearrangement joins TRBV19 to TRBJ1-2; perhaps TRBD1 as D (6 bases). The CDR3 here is CASTDSLANYGYTF. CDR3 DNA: TGTGCCAGTACGGACAGTCTAGCTAACTATGGCTACACCTTC.